The 24 T cell receptor beta chains reported below all come from one sample, sequenced in a study of response to subunit inactivated influenza vaccine. Each CDR3 protein is one row after TCRdb ran MiXCR on the RT-PCR reads. Of about 520,000 distinct CDR3 sequences in the sample, about 10% were seen once. The material was PBMCs from blood, obtained roughly 6 weeks after vaccination. The receptor set was obtained from a man aged 50 to 59 who received an inactivated influenza vaccine.

V gene TRBV20-1 combines with J gene TRBJ2-7; 7 bases align to TRBD1. The CDR3 loop spans 17 amino acids. The junction had 15 bases not matched to a gene; V was cut back by 0 bases and J by 4 bases. Germline CDR1 and CDR2: DFQATT and SNEGSKA (reference sequence). In DNA, the CDR3 is TGCAGTGCTAGAGAAAGTAGGACAGGTCTTGGTAAATACGAGCAGTACTTC. Amino acids: CSARESRTGLGKYEQYF.

The chain links TRBV9 to TRBJ2-1; weak D call: TRBD2 (7 bases). The CDR3 sequence is 15 residues long. V was shortened by 7 bases and J by 6 bases, with 20 bases between the two germline ends. CDR1 and CDR2 (germline): SGDLS, YYNGEE. The DNA for the CDR3 is TGTGCCAGCGCGACGGGGGCGGGAGTATTCAATGAGCAGTTCTTC. This sequence encodes CASATGAGVFNEQFF. The full variable domain, completed using reference TRBV9 and TRBJ2-1, is DSGVTQTPKHLITATGQRVTLRCSPRSGDLSVYWYQQSLDQGLQFLIQYYNGEERAKGNILERFSAQQFPDLHSELNLSSLELGDSALYFCASATGAGVFNEQFFGPGTRLTVL.

This chain links TRBV20-1 with TRBJ2-1, with a tentative D call TRBD2 (5 bases). The CDR3 is 13 residues long. Germline assignment: CDR1 DFQATT and CDR2 SNEGSKA (reference sequence). Trimming pared 6 bases from V and 2 bases from J, leaving 11 bases between. The CDR3 bases are TGCAGTGCCTTTCTCGGGGCCTACAATGAGCAGTTCTTC. It encodes CSAFLGAYNEQFF.

This clonotype was counted many times. The chain employs TRBV20-1 and TRBJ2-7, with a possible D match to TRBD2 (5 bases). Per germline, CDR1 DFQATT and CDR2 SNEGSKA (reference sequence). The CDR3 loop spans 12 amino acids. Trimming took off 4 bases at V and 4 bases at J, with 11 bases between the two ends. The CDR3: CSANRGEYEQYF. CDR3 bases: TGCAGTGCTAATCGGGGAGAGTACGAGCAGTACTTC.

The chain couples TRBV28 to TRBJ2-3; no clear D. The CDR3 sequence is 15 residues long. CDR1 and CDR2 (germline): MDHEN, SYDVKM. V was trimmed by 3 bases and J by 0 bases, leaving 10 bases between them. Here the CDR3 reads CASSFLSTSTDTQYF. The CDR3 nucleotides are TGTGCCAGCAGTTTTCTTAGTACTAGCACAGATACGCAGTATTTT.

This clonotype has more than one count but fewer than ten. The chain combines TRBV20-1 with TRBJ2-5; D is uncertain. CDR3 length: 15 residues. The germline V and J ends were trimmed by 3 bases and 4 bases, with 18 bases remaining between them. Germline V gives CDR1 DFQATT, CDR2 SNEGSKA (reference sequence). DNA for the CDR3: TGCAGTGCTAGCGGCCGGGTCGCATTGCGAGAGACCCAGTACTTC. Translated, it gives CSASGRVALRETQYF.

This clonotype is a singleton in its sample. For the CDR3, the DNA is TGCAGCGTTGAAGATTTGGGGGGATTGGGACAGGGCTACGAGCAGTACTTC. It is translated as CSVEDLGGLGQGYEQYF. The rearrangement uses TRBV29-1 and TRBJ2-7; 9 positions match TRBD1. Trimming took 0 bases from V and 3 from J; bases not matched to a gene: 12. The germline V gene has CDR1 SQVTM and CDR2 ANQGSEA. The CDR3 is 17 residues long.

This clonotype was observed a few times. This rearrangement joins TRBV27 to TRBJ2-5, with D possibly being TRBD2 (6 bases). CDR1 MNHEY and CDR2 SMNVEV come from the germline V gene (reference sequence). With 2 bases removed from V and 7 bases from J, the gap between germline ends came to 17 bases. CDR3 length: 15 residues. CDR3 nucleotide sequence: TGTGCCAGCAGTTTACATCGGGGGAATGTGGTGACCCAGTACTTC. Its protein product is CASSLHRGNVVTQYF.

The chain has TRBV4-3 and TRBJ2-5, with a possible D match to TRBD1 (6 bases). Germline CDR1 and CDR2: LGHNA and YSLEER. The germline V and J ends were trimmed by 2 bases and 1 base, with 11 bases remaining between them. The CDR3 extends over 15 amino acids. The CDR3 DNA reads TGCGCCAGCAGCCAATACAGGGCAGCCCAAGAGACCCAGTACTTC. It yields the protein CASSQYRAAQETQYF.

This sequence joins TRBV10-3 and TRBJ2-2, with D possibly called TRBD1 or TRBD2 (6 bases each). The ends were cut back, 2 bases at V and 5 bases at J, with 15 bases in the middle. The length of the CDR3 is 16 residues. Germline values: CDR1 ENHRY, CDR2 SYGVKD. In nucleotides, the CDR3 is TGTGCCATCAGTGAGGTCGGGGGCTCCGGAACCGGGGAGCTGTTTTTT. It yields the protein CAISEVGGSGTGELFF.

V is TRBV20-1 and J is TRBJ2-7, with 10 bases lining up with TRBD2. Trimming cost V 6 bases and J 1 base; bases outside gene matches: 6. CDR3 length equals 14 residues. The germline V gene has CDR1 DFQATT and CDR2 SNEGSKA (reference sequence). The CDR3 DNA follows: TGCAGTGCACACGGGACTAGCGTGTCCTACGAGCAGTACTTC. Translating it yields CSAHGTSVSYEQYF.

This clonotype was detected only a few times. The rearrangement links TRBV6-4 to TRBJ2-1; 9 nucleotides agree with TRBD2. V trimming: 6 bases; J trimming: 9 bases; junction bases outside the gene matches: 12. In germline, CDR1 is MRHNA, CDR2 SNTAGT. The CDR3 length is 15 residues. The DNA of the CDR3 is TGTGCCAGCAGCCTCCAGGGCGGGAGGGCCATTGAGCAGTTCTTC. It yields the protein CASSLQGGRAIEQFF.

This clonotype was counted a few times. V usage is TRBV21-1 and J usage is TRBJ2-5. TRBV21-1 is a pseudogene segment. The CDR3 consists of 12 residues. The CDR3 DNA sequence: TGTGCCAGCAGCACCAACGGGGAGACCCAGTACTTC. Its protein product is CASSTNGETQYF.

The J gene is TRBJ1-1, the V gene TRBV10-3; D ambiguous. CDR1 ENHRY and CDR2 SYGVKD come from the germline V gene. V lost 4 bases and J lost 2, with 8 bases in between. The CDR3 has 13 residues. The CDR3 nucleotides read TGTGCCATCAGTGGGACGGTAAACACTGAAGCTTTCTTT. Protein sequence: CAISGTVNTEAFF.

The rearrangement links TRBV15 to TRBJ2-3; D is unresolved. There are 13 residues in the CDR3. The germline V gene has CDR1 LNHNV and CDR2 YYDKDF (reference sequence). The V and J ends lost 3 bases and 5 bases respectively, with 9 bases between them. CDR3 DNA sequence: TGTGCCACCAGCAGGGATCTGGAAGATACGCAGTATTTT. Translation gives CATSRDLEDTQYF.

The chain employs TRBV10-3 and TRBJ2-3; no reliable D call. V was clipped by 2 bases and J by 5 bases, with 5 bases between them. There are 12 residues in the CDR3. Germline-derived CDR1 and CDR2 are ENHRY and SYGVKD. CDR3 DNA: TGTGCCATCAGTGAGAGGGAAGATACGCAGTATTTT. Translating it yields CAISEREDTQYF.

The V call is TRBV28, the J call TRBJ2-1; 13 nucleotides line up with TRBD2. The trim removed 5 bases at V and 8 bases at J, leaving 9 bases unmatched. The V gene's germline CDR1 is MDHEN and CDR2 SYDVKM. The CDR3 sequence is 16 residues long. The CDR3 region is CASSQTSGRVLYEQFF. CDR3 sequence (DNA): TGTGCCAGCAGTCAAACTAGCGGGAGGGTTCTGTATGAGCAGTTCTTC.

This clonotype was counted once. The V call is TRBV7-2, the J call TRBJ2-5, with D hard to call. The CDR3 consists of 15 residues. Germline V gene lookup returns CDR1 SGHTA and CDR2 FQGNSA. V was clipped by 2 bases and J by 7 bases, with 17 bases between them. The CDR3 DNA reads as TGTGCCAGCAGCTTAATTGGTGCCGCGTTCGGGACCCAGTACTTC. The encoded protein is CASSLIGAAFGTQYF.

The CDR3 here is CASSYPRRGKETQYF. As DNA, the CDR3 is TGTGCCAGCAGTTACCCTAGAAGGGGAAAAGAGACCCAGTACTTC. The chain carries TRBV6-2 or TRBV6-3 and TRBJ2-5; a weak D match, TRBD1 (5 bases). The CDR3 length is 15 residues. Trimming removed 2 bases at V and 3 bases at J, with 13 bases between. Per the germline V gene, CDR1 is MNHEY and CDR2 is SVGEGT.

The genes are TRBV7-9 and TRBJ1-1; D is ambiguous. The ends were cut back, 1 base at V and 11 bases at J, with 11 bases in the middle. This CDR3 is built from 12 residues. CDR1 and CDR2 (germline): SEHNR, FQNEAQ (reference sequence). CDR3 DNA sequence: TGTGCCAGCAGCTTAGTAGCAGTCGCGGCTTTCTTT. The encoded protein is CASSLVAVAAFF.

The chain has TRBV12-3 or TRBV12-4 and TRBJ1-1; D unresolved. This CDR3 is 14 amino acids long. Trimming took 3 bases from V and 3 from J, leaving 11 bases between them. CDR3 in amino acids: CASSLRGVDTEAFF. CDR3 coding DNA: TGTGCCAGCAGTTTGCGGGGAGTGGACACTGAAGCTTTCTTT.

The chain uses TRBV6-6 and TRBJ1-1; no clear D. This CDR3 is built from 13 residues. Germline CDR1 MNHNY, CDR2 SVGAGI (reference sequence). Trimming took 6 bases from V and 6 from J, leaving 14 bases between them. The CDR3 DNA reads as TGTGCCAGCAGACCCCGGGTTGGGGCTGAAGCTTTCTTT. Protein sequence: CASRPRVGAEAFF.

This clonotype was recorded at least ten times. The CDR3 region has the DNA TGTGCCAGCAGTAGGGGCTCTAAGGGCGGTGAGCAGTTCTTC. This translates into CASSRGSKGGEQFF. The rearrangement uses TRBV27 and TRBJ2-1; TRBD1 might be the D (5 bases). This CDR3 is 14 amino acids long. V lost 5 bases, J lost 9 bases, and 17 bases lay in between. The germline gives CDR1 MNHEY, CDR2 SMNVEV (reference sequence).

The DNA of the CDR3 is TGTGCCACCAGCAGGGACCGGACTAGCGGGAGGAGCTCCTACGAGCAGTACTTC. Amino acid sequence: CATSRDRTSGRSSYEQYF. J is TRBJ2-7 and V is TRBV15; 14 nucleotides agree with TRBD2. The CDR3 spans 18 residues. Germline lookup yields CDR1 LNHNV and CDR2 YYDKDF (reference sequence). V lost 3 bases, J lost 0 bases, and 7 bases stayed unmatched.